Following are 8 T cell receptor beta chains from one sample sequenced in a study of CD8 T cells in ankylosing spondylitis. The study's findings and limits: Several highly homologous variants made up a TCR beta motif, and this motif appeared characteristic of ankylosing spondylitis blood.

TCRdb redid the calling of the 5' RACE reads with MiXCR, one entry per CDR3 protein. Counted here are approximately 540,000 distinct CDR3 sequences, 12% occurring once; the ten biggest clones make up nearly 7%. These receptors have no known antigen. The sample taken for sequencing was blood, either unsorted or a sorted T cell fraction (not recorded which). These receptors all come from a male donor with ankylosing spondylitis.

This clonotype has at least ten counts. A read error may produce the germline difference seen at one junction end. The chain links TRBV5-1 to TRBJ2-3, with unresolved D. CDR1 and CDR2 (germline): SGHRS, YFSETQ. The CDR3 is 13 residues long. CDR3 protein: CASSSPSTDTQYF. The CDR3 DNA reads as TGTGCCAGCAGTTCCCCTAGCACAGATACGCAGTATTTT.

As DNA, the CDR3 is TGTGCCAGCTCGGGACAGAGTCTCCAAGAGACCCAGTACTTC. Encoded protein: CASSGQSLQETQYF. The chain has TRBV2 and TRBJ2-5; 7 bases map to TRBD1. Germline V gives CDR1 SNHLY, CDR2 FYNNEI. The length of the CDR3 is 14 residues. Trimming removed 8 bases from V and 1 base from J; junction bases left unmatched: 7.

This clonotype was detected a few times. The V gene is TRBV5-1, the J gene TRBJ2-3, with a possible D match to TRBD1 (5 bases). The CDR3 covers 14 residues. Germline V gene sequence: CDR1 SGHRS, CDR2 YFSETQ. With 7 bases removed from V and 9 bases from J, the gap between germline ends came to 21 bases. The CDR3, as DNA: TGCGCCAGCTCAACCGGGCCGCTCCAGGGCACGCAGTATTTT. The encoded protein is CASSTGPLQGTQYF.

This clonotype has a handful of counts. The rearrangement uses TRBV7-7 and TRBJ2-5; TRBD2 matches 7 bases. The CDR3 runs to 14 residues. Germline CDR1 reads SSHAT; CDR2 reads FNYEAQ (reference sequence). V trimming: 2 bases; J trimming: 4 bases; junction bases outside the gene matches: 4. The CDR3 DNA reads TGTGCCAGCAGCTTACAGCGGGATTCAGAGACCCAGTACTTC. This encodes CASSLQRDSETQYF. The whole variable domain, filled in from reference TRBV7-7 and TRBJ2-5, reads GAGVSQSPRYKVTKRGQDVTLRCDPISSHATLYWYQQALGQGPEFLTYFNYEAQPDKSGLPSDRFSAERPEGSISTLTIQRTEQRDSAMYRCASSLQRDSETQYFGPGTRLLVL.

This clonotype was counted a few times. J is TRBJ1-3 and V is TRBV20-1, with D possibly matching TRBD1 (5 bases). Germline CDR1 DFQATT, CDR2 SNEGSKA (reference sequence). This CDR3 contains 13 residues. V was pared by 6 bases and J by 2 bases, with 11 bases between. In DNA form, the CDR3 reads TGCAGTGCCTGGGGGAAAGCTGGAAACACCATATATTTT. Translated: CSAWGKAGNTIYF.

The table lists this clonotype with a few counts. This chain joins TRBV5-1 and TRBJ2-5, with TRBD1 as a possible D gene (5 bases). This CDR3 has 14 amino acids. V lost 3 bases to trimming and J lost 1 base, with 10 bases between them. Germline CDR1 SGHRS, CDR2 YFSETQ. CDR3 protein: CASSYTQVQETQYF. CDR3 coding DNA: TGCGCCAGCAGCTACACACAGGTCCAAGAGACCCAGTACTTC.

This clonotype came up a few times. The chain recombines TRBV5-1 with TRBJ1-3; D is unclear. From germline, CDR1 is SGHRS and CDR2 YFSETQ. The CDR3 sequence is 14 residues long. V lost 2 bases and J 0 bases, leaving 6 bases between the germline ends. The CDR3 sequence is CASSLTNSGNTIYF. The CDR3 DNA reads TGCGCCAGCAGCTTAACCAACTCTGGAAACACCATATATTTT. The variable domain in full, completed from reference TRBV5-1 and TRBJ1-3, reads KAGVTQTPRYLIKTRGQQVTLSCSPISGHRSVSWYQQTPGQGLQFLFEYFSETQRNKGNFPGRFSGRQFSNSRSEMNVSTLELGDSALYLCASSLTNSGNTIYFGEGSWLTVV.

The sample holds many counts of this clonotype. The chain employs TRBV13 and TRBJ2-1; TRBD2 matches at 7 bases. This CDR3 is 13 amino acids long. Trimming removed 6 bases from V and 3 bases from J; junction bases left unmatched: 2. Germline V lookup: CDR1 PRHDT, CDR2 FYEKMQ (reference sequence). CDR3 sequence reads: CASRAGRYNEQFF. The CDR3 DNA reads TGTGCCAGCAGAGCGGGACGCTACAATGAGCAGTTCTTC.